The 13 T cell receptor beta chains in this list originate from one sample, sequenced in a study of response to subunit inactivated influenza vaccine (dated 2018 in TCRdb). The library came from RT-PCR. Sequencing relied on an Illumina HiSeq 2500. The raw public reads went through TCRdb reprocessing: fastp at Q25, MiXCR clone calling, in-frame beta chains kept. Every distinct CDR3 protein forms one entry, paired with its most common genes and DNA. This sample is represented by 650,000 to 800,000 distinct CDR3 sequences; approximately 15% of them were singletons. Of the sample, 6% to 8% is held by the ten largest clones. This sample comprised PBMCs from blood, obtained less than 15 days before vaccination. These TCRs come from a man aged 50 or older who received an inactivated influenza vaccine. Donor details come from another sample of the same person, matched by shared clones.

In its sample, this clonotype was seen many times. The J gene is TRBJ2-2, the V gene TRBV6-5; D ambiguous. The ends were cut back, 0 bases at V and 2 bases at J, with 13 bases in the middle. The germline V gene encodes CDR1 MNHEY and CDR2 SVGAGI. CDR3 size: 17 residues. CDR3 sequence (DNA): TGTGCCAGCAGTTACTCGATCTCGACAACTAACACCGGGGAGCTGTTTTTT. Translated: CASSYSISTTNTGELFF.

V is TRBV4-2 and J is TRBJ2-1; D might be TRBD1 (6 bases). Germline values: CDR1 LGHNA, CDR2 YNFKEQ. This CDR3 contains 15 residues. V dropped 1 base and J dropped 8 bases, with 15 bases sitting between them. The CDR3 DNA follows: TGTGCCAGCAGCCAAGTACAGGGTATTGTCGATGAGCAGTTCTTC. It encodes CASSQVQGIVDEQFF.

About this clonotype: The junction differs from germline at one of its ends, possibly a read error. The CDR3 DNA reads TGTGCTAGCAGTCCCGGGGGGGCCGGCAATGAGCAGTTCTTC. Encoded protein: CASSPGGAGNEQFF. The rearrangement uses TRBV7-7 and TRBJ2-1; TRBD2 matches at 8 bases. The germline gives CDR1 SSHAT, CDR2 FNYEAQ (reference sequence). CDR3 length: 14 residues.

Only a few counts were recorded for this clonotype. The rearrangement uses TRBV6-2 or TRBV6-3 and TRBJ2-1; 7 nucleotides agree with TRBD1. J was trimmed by 9 bases and V by 0 bases; bases with no gene match: 5. CDR1 MNHEY and CDR2 SVGEGT come from the germline V gene. The CDR3 sequence is 14 residues long. CDR3 nucleotide sequence: TGTGCCAGCAGTTACTCTTACAGGGGCACTGAGCAGTTCTTC. This codes for CASSYSYRGTEQFF.

CDR3 in amino acids: CSASSGVGQPQHF. The CDR3 nucleotides are TGCAGTGCTAGTAGCGGGGTAGGTCAGCCCCAGCATTTT. J is TRBJ1-5 and V is TRBV20-1; D is uncertain. V was pared by 3 bases and J by 6 bases, with 12 bases between. From germline, CDR1 is DFQATT and CDR2 SNEGSKA (reference sequence). This CDR3 comprises 13 residues.

This chain connects TRBV6-2 or TRBV6-3 to TRBJ2-2; tentative D call: TRBD2 (5 bases). Trimming cost V 8 bases and J 7 bases, with 17 bases left between them. The CDR3 has 14 amino acids. CDR1 is MNHEY, CDR2 SVGEGT, per germline. CDR3 DNA sequence: TGTGCCAGCGGAGCGCCCACCCGGGACGGGGAGCTGTTTTTT. This gives the protein CASGAPTRDGELFF.

This clonotype was picked up a small number of times. The rearrangement links TRBV5-4 to TRBJ2-1; D remains ambiguous. CDR3 length: 12 amino acids. CDR1 and CDR2 from the germline V gene are SGHNT and YYREEE (reference sequence). V lost 0 bases and J 9 bases, leaving 7 bases between the germline ends. The CDR3 DNA follows: TGTGCCAGCAGCTTGGACCGGACTGAGCAGTTCTTC. Amino acids: CASSLDRTEQFF. Full variable domain (remainder filled in from reference TRBV5-4 and TRBJ2-1): ETGVTQSPTHLIKTRGQQVTLRCSSQSGHNTVSWYQQALGQGPQFIFQYYREEENGRGNFPPRFSGLQFPNYSSELNVNALELDDSALYLCASSLDRTEQFFGPGTRLTVL.

This clonotype was recorded at least ten times. The V call is TRBV15, the J call TRBJ2-1; D remains ambiguous. The CDR3 is 13 amino acids. Germline V CDR1 and CDR2: LNHNV, YYDKDF (reference sequence). V was trimmed by 2 bases and J by 5 bases, leaving 7 bases between them. CDR3 protein: CATSRSLDNEQFF. CDR3 nucleotide sequence: TGTGCCACCAGCAGATCTTTAGACAATGAGCAGTTCTTC.

There are a few counts of this clonotype. The chain combines TRBV12-3 or TRBV12-4 with TRBJ2-7; 10 bases map to TRBD1. The CDR3 totals 13 residues. The V gene end was trimmed by 5 bases and the J gene end by 5 bases; junction bases not matched to a gene: 3. This CDR3 is CASSSGTGDEQYF. In DNA form, the CDR3 reads TGTGCCAGCAGTAGCGGGACAGGGGACGAGCAGTACTTC.

The CDR3 region has the DNA TGTGCCAGCAGAATCAACACAGATACGCAGTATTTT. Its translation: CASRINTDTQYF. J is TRBJ2-3 and V is TRBV28; D unclear. The CDR3 is 12 residues long. V lost 6 bases and J 2 bases, leaving 6 bases between the germline ends. The germline V gene has CDR1 MDHEN and CDR2 SYDVKM. The whole variable domain, remainder taken from reference TRBV28 and TRBJ2-3, is DVKVTQSSRYLVKRTGEKVFLECVQDMDHENMFWYRQDPGLGLRLIYFSYDVKMKEKGDIPEGYSVSREKKERFSLILESASTNQTSMYLCASRINTDTQYFGPGTRLTVL.

The table lists this clonotype with a few counts. CDR3 region: CASSLLGTSGVGNEQFF. CDR3 DNA: TGTGCCAGCAGTCTCCTGGGGACTAGCGGGGTTGGCAATGAGCAGTTCTTC. The rearrangement links TRBV12-3 or TRBV12-4 to TRBJ2-1; 13 positions match TRBD2. The J segment lost 6 bases and the V segment lost 5 bases, leaving 10 bases of the junction unmatched. The CDR3 has 17 residues.

The chain employs TRBV5-1 and TRBJ2-5; D gene unclear. CDR1 and CDR2 from the germline V gene are SGHRS and YFSETQ. The CDR3 consists of 14 residues. V shed 6 bases and J shed 5 bases, with 17 bases lying between them. The DNA for the CDR3 is TGCGCCAGCACCACCTCCCGTTTGTGGGAGACCCAGTACTTC. Protein sequence: CASTTSRLWETQYF.

This clonotype showed up just a few times. The rearrangement uses TRBV7-2 and TRBJ2-7; tentative D call: TRBD2 (6 bases). Per germline, CDR1 SGHTA and CDR2 FQGNSA. The CDR3 has 15 amino acids. With 6 bases removed from V and 3 bases from J, the gap between germline ends came to 18 bases. CDR3 in amino acids: CASSVQGAGHYEQYF. CDR3 sequence (DNA): TGTGCCAGCAGTGTACAAGGGGCGGGGCACTACGAGCAGTACTTC.